This entry lists 8 T cell receptor beta chains sequenced from one sample in a study of blood T cells in healthy people across ages (dated by TCRdb to the mid-2010s). Preparation of the library involved 5' RACE. The listed sequencing device is Illumina HiSeq 2500. A second PCR of about 7 to 12 cycles was run with a J-beta primer mix and a sample-barcoded 5' primer. TCRdb trimmed public reads at Q25 via fastp, called clones via MiXCR and kept in-frame beta chains. Each entry merges the rows of one CDR3 protein and shows their most common DNA and genes. The sample table records under 1,000,000 distinct CDR3 sequences; 46% of these occur just once. The leading ten clones occupy roughly 18% of the sample. The specimen sequenced was blood. Source of these receptors: an elderly man in good health.

This clonotype was detected once. A clone one base away is much larger, so this may be a read error. V gene TRBV7-9 combines with J gene TRBJ1-2, with D uncertain. Germline lookup yields CDR1 SEHNR and CDR2 FQNEAQ (reference sequence). Trimming pared 5 bases from V and 4 bases from J, leaving 17 bases between. The CDR3 extends over 15 amino acids. The CDR3 here is CASSPRSGSAYGYTF. The CDR3 coding sequence is TGTGCCAGCAGCCCGAGGAGTGGGAGTGCCTATGGCTACACCTTC. Full variable domain (rest looked up from reference TRBV7-9 and TRBJ1-2): DTGVSQNPRHKITKRGQNVTFRCDPISEHNRLYWYRQTLGQGPEFLTYFQNEAQLEKSRLLSDRFSAERPKGSFSTLEIQRTEQGDSAMYLCASSPRSGSAYGYTFGSGTRLTVV.

The J gene is TRBJ2-7, the V gene TRBV5-1; no definite D call. The CDR3 has 16 residues. V gave up 4 bases and J gave up 7 bases, with 24 bases separating them. The germline CDR1 and CDR2 sequences are SGHRS and YFSETQ. The chain's CDR3 is CASSITGVVSYNEQYF. CDR3 in DNA: TGCGCCAGCAGCATAACGGGTGTGGTCTCGTACAATGAGCAGTACTTC.

The chain is built from TRBV29-1 and TRBJ2-2; tentatively, D is TRBD1 or TRBD2 (5 bases each). The CDR3 runs 13 residues. V gave up 3 bases and J gave up 2 bases, with 7 bases separating them. The germline gives CDR1 SQVTM, CDR2 ANQGSEA. The CDR3 nucleotides read TGCAGCGTTGACGGGACCAACACCGGGGAGCTGTTTTTT. Protein: CSVDGTNTGELFF.

The chain is built from TRBV21-1 and TRBJ2-7; the D segment call TRBD1 is taken from the table without a DNA check. TRBV21-1 represents a pseudogene. This CDR3 spans 17 amino acids. CDR3 DNA sequence: TGCGCCAGCAGCGGCCGAAGGACAGGGGGCCTCTCCTACGAGCAGTACTTC. Translated, it gives CASSGRRTGGLSYEQYF.

The CDR3 region has the DNA TGTGCCAGCAGCCAATCCCCCAGGGGGCAAGAGACCCAGTACTTC. It codes for CASSQSPRGQETQYF. The chain has TRBV4-2 and TRBJ2-5; 7 bases map to TRBD1. This CDR3 comprises 15 residues. Germline V gene lookup returns CDR1 LGHNA and CDR2 YNFKEQ. Trimming removed 2 bases from V and 2 bases from J; junction bases left unmatched: 5.

This clonotype came up many times. The chain joins TRBV2 to TRBJ2-1; D is perhaps TRBD1 (6 bases). Germline lookup yields CDR1 SNHLY and CDR2 FYNNEI. This CDR3 is 14 amino acids long. V was clipped by 6 bases and J by 2 bases, with 11 bases between them. CDR3 coding DNA: TGTGCCAGCAGGACAGGTATCCCCTACAATGAGCAGTTCTTC. This gives the protein CASRTGIPYNEQFF.

This chain uses TRBV29-1 with TRBJ2-7, with D perhaps TRBD1 or TRBD2 (5 bases each). Germline CDR1 reads SQVTM; CDR2 reads ANQGSEA. The CDR3 covers 13 residues. The V gene lost 7 bases and the J gene lost 2 bases, with 15 bases spanning the gap. Here the CDR3 DNA reads TGCAGCGCTGGGACGACCAAGCCCTACGAGCAGTACTTC. Translated, it gives CSAGTTKPYEQYF.

This clonotype was counted between two and nine times. The chain carries TRBV6-6 and TRBJ1-5; possible D gene TRBD1, 6 bases. CDR3 length: 16 residues. Germline values: CDR1 MNHNY, CDR2 SVGAGI (reference sequence). Trimming cost V 6 bases and J 4 bases, with 19 bases left between them. This CDR3 reads CASRPLGGTSNQPQHF. As DNA, the CDR3 is TGTGCCAGCAGGCCCTTAGGGGGAACCTCAAATCAGCCCCAGCATTTT.